Given below is one TCR beta chain in context. This clone has just a few counts. Its cognate antigen has yet to be identified. There are no base qualities to consult, and no much larger clone falls within one base. Other DNA sequences in this sample translate to the same CDR3. This sample was taken from a study of shared clonotypes between healthy human individuals (TCRdb year 2020). Regarding the study in general: The cohort comprised two women and a few men aged 18 to 49 years. The study deeply sequenced blood TCR repertoires of five healthy adults to estimate repertoire size and the extent of clonotype sharing between individuals. Different laboratories and diverse techniques were used to prepare libraries and sequence TCR repertoires, to increase sequencing depth and limit assay-specific biases. Per donor, leukapheresis produced somewhere between about 0.8 and 9 billion PBMCs.

TCR CDR3 regions were amplified from genomic DNA by multiplex PCR using the deep immunoSEQ assay. For each cell subset, the extracted genomic DNA was distributed evenly across all wells of several immunoSEQ 96-well plates, and each plate served as one replicate. For unsorted PBMC, each replicate PCR was loaded with 300 ng genomic DNA, equivalent to about 33,000 T cell genomes. Unsorted PBMC genomic DNA was sequenced across ten immunoSEQ deep assay plates. The purified libraries were quantified using a Qubit 3.0 fluorometer, sized with a Bioanalyzer 2100, and then quantified again using the KAPA Library Quantification kit. A separate single-read 150-cycle Illumina NextSeq 550 flow cell was used to sequence each immunoSEQ 96-well plate. In the authors' own workflow: Because the immunoSEQ output included only junctional sequences and no quality scores, the filtering could not be the same as the filtering used for full-length reads. Sequences were annotated with PyIR, a Python wrapper for IgBLAST v1.9, using IMGT germline references to assign V/J genes and CDR3. Any read was removed if the V/J assignment was weak (E-value above 1e-6), the CDR3 was missing, or the read contained stop codons, out-of-frame junctions, or ambiguous translated residues. A V3J clonotype was defined by an identical inferred V gene, J gene, and CDR3 amino acid sequence. Percentage overlap between repertoires was computed as shared unique clonotypes divided by the size of the smaller repertoire. Richness of each repertoire was evaluated using RTK rarefaction, the Chao1 estimator, and Recon v2.1 estimates of unobserved clonotypes. TCRdb limited this immuneACCESS table to in-frame rearrangements with V and J called. A share of clones is missing; checked studies link under half to unresolved V genes, and the rest is unexplained. V and J calls and clone size follow that table, whereas D and trimming were derived from the DNA. In this sample the table shows 450,000 to 600,000 clones, around 79% of which occur a single time. The ten largest clones represent about an eighth of the sample.

Findings and caveats that apply to the study as a whole: Sampling was limited to blood, and TCR repertoires in tissue likely differ from TCR repertoires in blood. Based on pairwise subsampling, the degree of clonotype sharing among donors was expected to be affected by sequencing depth. Because the study included a small number of donors, the genetic and exposure-history diversity represented was limited.

Spanning cysteine to phenylalanine, the CDR3 consists of 14 amino acids. CDR3 DNA is the only sequence kept; it has 42 bases, read in frame from the first base. The germline V gene provides CDR1 SGHRS and CDR2 YFSETQ. V sheds 7 bases and J sheds 3 bases, leaving 13 bases between their ends. The donors were healthy, HIV-negative adults with no recently reported acute infections or vaccinations. Every donor was a Caucasian adult living in Nashville, Tennessee, USA. For unsorted samples, some 100 million PBMCs were counted and genomic DNA was extracted with the QIAamp DNA Blood Mini kit. Blood was obtained by leukapheresis, after which PBMCs were separated by Ficoll-Histopaque density gradient centrifugation and cryopreserved in liquid nitrogen vapor phase.

Sequences were obtained from PBMCs. This TCR was sampled from a woman aged 40-49 years in good health. Some clones in this sample may be carry-over from other donors' samples. This sequence uses TRBV5-1 and TRBJ1-4, with no confidently assigned D gene. The sequenced DNA is TGCGCCAGCTCTCGGGAGGGATCTAATGAAAAACTGTTTTTT. Its coded protein is CASSREGSNEKLFF.